The rows below give T cell receptor beta chains drawn from one sample of a study of shared clonotypes between healthy human individuals. Profiled with immunoSEQ multiplex PCR; TCRdb holds only in-frame clones, not every one. The repertoire holds around 2.5 million clones, with 93% as singletons. Sequencing was done on a sample of naive CD4+ T cells from PBMCs. These receptors came from a man aged 18-30 years in good health. Some clones in this sample may be carry-over from other donors' samples. The CDR3 runs from the conserved cysteine through the conserved F or W. A D gene is named only where the DNA matches it firmly.

V	D	CDR3
TRBV28	TRBD1	CASLGTGAYKQYF
TRBV10-1	.	CASSDSGDPINEQFF
TRBV29-1	TRBD1	CSVARERDRKQYF
TRBV6-1	.	CASRETSHAYGYTF
TRBV6-5	.	CASSPTPYNSPLHF
TRBV5-4	.	CASSHQGGGAGGETQYF
TRBV7-9	.	CASSLENYGYTF
TRBV28	TRBD2	CASSFSAGGLAETQYF
TRBV7-2	.	CASSLRAEGPTNF
TRBV2	.	CASSAEQGSEQYF
TRBV28	.	CASSLDGNTEAFF
TRBV5-6	.	CASSPTSDTQYF
TRBV27	.	CASSSYRGTDTQYF
TRBV2	TRBD1	CASQPSGQPNYEQYF
TRBV5-4	TRBD1	CASSLGGTANTGELFF
TRBV2	.	CASSAGPWPYEQYF
TRBV19	.	CASSTLGERKPGDTQYF
TRBV19	TRBD1	CASTPGTGEGQPQHF
TRBV19	TRBD1	CASLSATGVSNQPQHF
TRBV5-3	.	CARSVEPVGEKLFF
TRBV15	.	CATSRDNSRGGGYTF
TRBV28	TRBD1	CASTLGTADPLVLYF
TRBV19	.	CASSITLINTEAFF
TRBV5-6	TRBD2	CASSLMGLAGNTDTQYF
TRBV7-2	.	CASEPRRFSGNTIYF
TRBV4-3	.	CASSQQQGVGETQYF
TRBV5-1	.	CASSESSGANVLTF
TRBV11-2	TRBD1	CASSLIVRTGGSNEQFF
TRBV28	.	CASSSPSGGPYNEQFF
TRBV2	.	CASSDTYGYTF
TRBV19	.	CASIRQAKNIQYF
TRBV2	TRBD1	CASRETGGAYNEQFF
TRBV13	TRBD1	CASSLGGQSRGF
TRBV10-3	TRBD1	CAISDHHMAAGGEAFF
TRBV6-4	.	CASRGHMNTEAFF
TRBV18	.	CASSPQGQTEAFF
TRBV29-1	TRBD1	CSGTQGPLNTEAFF
TRBV7-9	TRBD1	CASSLSRGDEKLFF
TRBV5-1	TRBD1	CASSLGGTGMETQYF
TRBV11-3	.	CASSLGGSLAYNEQFF
TRBV30	.	CAWRSPRRGGPGEQYF
TRBV6-1	.	CASSEMLGEQETQYF
TRBV10-3	TRBD2	CAISDASGRNYEQYF
TRBV7-9	.	CASSPSYNSPLHF